This is a list of T cell receptor beta chains from one sample in a study of blood T cell repertoires in COVID-19. Sequenced by immunoSEQ multiplex PCR; TCRdb stores in-frame clones only, minus some. The sample holds around 110,000 clones; over 60% are singletons and the top ten take over 4%. Sequencing was done on a sample of peripheral blood. The receptors originated from a man aged 65 to 79 with acute or convalescent COVID-19. CDR3s include the opening cysteine and the closing phenylalanine or tryptophan. Fields, in order: clone size, D gene, J gene, V gene, CDR3 protein, CDR3 DNA. A D gene is named only where the DNA matches it firmly. Clone sizes are given selectively: once, few, many, or a class where the clone is expanded.

clone size: .; D gene: TRBD1; J gene: TRBJ2-7; V gene: TRBV9; CDR3 protein: CASSVRDRGTYEQYF; CDR3 DNA: TGTGCCAGCAGCGTTCGGGACAGGGGAACCTACGAGCAGTACTTC
clone size: .; D gene: .; J gene: TRBJ1-2; V gene: TRBV3-1/TRBV3-2; CDR3 protein: CASSPVKEGSGYTF; CDR3 DNA: TGTGCCAGCAGCCCTGTGAAGGAGGGGAGTGGCTACACCTTC
clone size: .; D gene: TRBD1; J gene: TRBJ1-2; V gene: TRBV2; CDR3 protein: CASTGTGDYGYTF; CDR3 DNA: TGTGCCAGCACCGGGACAGGGGATTATGGCTACACCTTC
clone size: .; D gene: .; J gene: TRBJ2-5; V gene: TRBV10-3; CDR3 protein: CAISELKRETQYF; CDR3 DNA: TGTGCCATCAGTGAGTTAAAGCGCGAGACCCAGTACTTC
clone size: .; D gene: .; J gene: TRBJ2-4; V gene: TRBV23-1; CDR3 protein: CASPDSAKNIQYF; CDR3 DNA: TGCGCCAGTCCCGACAGCGCCAAAAACATTCAGTACTTC
clone size: .; D gene: .; J gene: TRBJ1-1; V gene: TRBV11-1; CDR3 protein: CASSRGQSNTEAFF; CDR3 DNA: TGTGCCAGCAGCCGTGGACAGTCGAACACTGAAGCTTTCTTT
clone size: .; D gene: .; J gene: TRBJ1-5; V gene: TRBV7-2; CDR3 protein: CASSSEGGQPQHF; CDR3 DNA: TGTGCCAGCAGCTCCGAGGGAGGTCAGCCCCAGCATTTT
clone size: .; D gene: .; J gene: TRBJ2-5; V gene: TRBV6-6; CDR3 protein: CASSPRGGEQWRETQYF; CDR3 DNA: TGTGCCAGCAGTCCCAGGGGTGGGGAGCAGTGGCGAGAGACCCAGTACTTC
clone size: .; D gene: TRBD1; J gene: TRBJ1-2; V gene: TRBV3-1/TRBV3-2; CDR3 protein: CASSQDRRDRVVHFYGYTF; CDR3 DNA: TGTGCCAGCAGCCAAGATAGGAGGGACAGGGTAGTCCACTTCTATGGCTACACCTTC
clone size: few; D gene: TRBD1; J gene: TRBJ1-5; V gene: TRBV27; CDR3 protein: CASRGTGNQPQHF; CDR3 DNA: TGTGCCAGCCGTGGGACAGGTAATCAGCCCCAGCATTTT
clone size: .; D gene: .; J gene: TRBJ1-2; V gene: TRBV27; CDR3 protein: CASSLRFQGNGYTF; CDR3 DNA: TGTGCCAGCAGTTTAAGGTTTCAGGGAAATGGCTACACCTTC
clone size: .; D gene: TRBD2; J gene: TRBJ2-5; V gene: TRBV5-1; CDR3 protein: CASSFRLAGRLETQYF; CDR3 DNA: TGCGCCAGCAGCTTCCGACTAGCGGGGAGGCTGGAGACCCAGTACTTC
clone size: .; D gene: .; J gene: TRBJ1-1; V gene: TRBV10-1; CDR3 protein: CASSDGEPTEAFF; CDR3 DNA: TGCGCCAGCAGTGACGGGGAACCCACTGAAGCTTTCTTT
clone size: .; D gene: .; J gene: TRBJ1-6; V gene: TRBV7-9; CDR3 protein: CASSFLDNSPLHF; CDR3 DNA: TGTGCCAGCAGCTTCCTAGATAATTCACCCCTCCACTTT
clone size: .; D gene: TRBD1; J gene: TRBJ1-6; V gene: TRBV2; CDR3 protein: CASRGTGPNSPLHF; CDR3 DNA: TGTGCCAGCAGGGGGACAGGGCCCAATTCACCCCTCCACTTT
clone size: .; D gene: .; J gene: TRBJ1-5; V gene: TRBV5-6; CDR3 protein: CASSLSDYSNQPQHF; CDR3 DNA: TGTGCCAGCAGCCTCTCAGATTATAGCAATCAGCCCCAGCATTTT
clone size: .; D gene: .; J gene: TRBJ2-5; V gene: TRBV19; CDR3 protein: CASSSHVAEETQYF; CDR3 DNA: TGTGCCAGTTCTTCCCATGTGGCAGAAGAGACCCAGTACTTC
clone size: .; D gene: TRBD1; J gene: TRBJ1-1; V gene: TRBV2; CDR3 protein: CASSLQGMANTEAFF; CDR3 DNA: TGTGCCAGCTCTCTACAGGGGATGGCGAACACTGAAGCTTTCTTT
clone size: .; D gene: .; J gene: TRBJ1-3; V gene: TRBV19; CDR3 protein: CASSIDLGISSGNTIYF; CDR3 DNA: TGTGCCAGTAGTATAGATCTTGGCATTTCCTCTGGAAACACCATATATTTT
clone size: few; D gene: TRBD1; J gene: TRBJ1-2; V gene: TRBV12-3/TRBV12-4; CDR3 protein: CASSFQGDYGYTF; CDR3 DNA: TGTGCCAGCAGTTTTCAGGGGGACTATGGCTACACCTTC
clone size: once; D gene: .; J gene: TRBJ2-5; V gene: TRBV12-3/TRBV12-4; CDR3 protein: CASNQGARETQYF; CDR3 DNA: TGTGCCAGCAACCAAGGGGCTCGGGAGACCCAGTACTTC
clone size: .; D gene: .; J gene: TRBJ1-2; V gene: TRBV5-1; CDR3 protein: CASSLEPYGYTF; CDR3 DNA: TGCGCCAGCAGCTTGGAGCCGTATGGCTACACCTTC
clone size: .; D gene: .; J gene: TRBJ2-6; V gene: TRBV5-1; CDR3 protein: CASSLRSPGGSSGGANVLTF; CDR3 DNA: TGCGCCAGCAGCTTGAGATCGCCAGGAGGTAGCTCTGGTGGGGCCAACGTCCTGACTTTC
clone size: .; D gene: TRBD1; J gene: TRBJ2-7; V gene: TRBV20-1; CDR3 protein: CSASGTGGYEQYF; CDR3 DNA: TGCAGTGCTAGTGGGACAGGGGGCTACGAGCAGTACTTC
clone size: .; D gene: .; J gene: TRBJ2-7; V gene: TRBV21-1; CDR3 protein: CASRTGRGNHEQYF; CDR3 DNA: TGTGCCAGCAGAACAGGGCGTGGAAATCACGAGCAGTACTTC
clone size: .; D gene: TRBD1; J gene: TRBJ2-2; V gene: TRBV12-5; CDR3 protein: CASGLARQGDTGELFF; CDR3 DNA: TGTGCTAGTGGTTTGGCCCGACAGGGCGACACCGGGGAGCTGTTTTTT
clone size: .; D gene: .; J gene: TRBJ1-4; V gene: TRBV9; CDR3 protein: CASSPPGLQNEKLFF; CDR3 DNA: TGTGCCAGCAGCCCCCCGGGTCTACAAAATGAAAAACTGTTTTTT
clone size: .; D gene: TRBD1; J gene: TRBJ1-6; V gene: TRBV18; CDR3 protein: CASSPPSQGAPPLHF; CDR3 DNA: TGTGCCAGCTCACCACCGTCGCAGGGGGCCCCACCCCTCCACTTT
clone size: .; D gene: .; J gene: TRBJ2-2; V gene: TRBV9; CDR3 protein: CASSVRLGVGELFF; CDR3 DNA: TGTGCCAGCAGCGTCAGATTAGGGGTCGGGGAGCTGTTTTTT
clone size: .; D gene: TRBD1; J gene: TRBJ1-4; V gene: TRBV29-1; CDR3 protein: CSANRGEKLFF; CDR3 DNA: TGCAGCGCTAACAGGGGTGAAAAACTGTTTTTT
clone size: once; D gene: .; J gene: TRBJ1-1; V gene: TRBV2; CDR3 protein: CASSYDRYTEAFF; CDR3 DNA: TGTGCCAGCAGCTACGACAGGTATACTGAAGCTTTCTTT
clone size: once; D gene: TRBD2; J gene: TRBJ2-1; V gene: TRBV19; CDR3 protein: CASRAGGSYNEQFF; CDR3 DNA: TGTGCCAGTAGGGCGGGGGGTTCCTACAATGAGCAGTTCTTC
clone size: .; D gene: .; J gene: TRBJ1-3; V gene: TRBV27; CDR3 protein: CASSLINDIPGNTIYF; CDR3 DNA: TGTGCCAGCAGCCTAATTAACGACATACCTGGAAACACCATATATTTT
clone size: many; D gene: .; J gene: TRBJ1-4; V gene: TRBV5-6; CDR3 protein: CASSFWGGEKLFF; CDR3 DNA: TGTGCCAGCAGCTTTTGGGGGGGTGAAAAACTGTTTTTT
clone size: once; D gene: .; J gene: TRBJ1-1; V gene: TRBV6-2/TRBV6-3; CDR3 protein: CASSYKGQNTEAFF; CDR3 DNA: TGTGCCAGCAGTTACAAGGGGCAGAACACTGAAGCTTTCTTT
clone size: .; D gene: .; J gene: TRBJ2-7; V gene: TRBV11-2; CDR3 protein: CASSLGQGYDEQYF; CDR3 DNA: TGTGCCAGCAGCTTAGGCCAGGGGTACGACGAGCAGTACTTC
clone size: .; D gene: .; J gene: TRBJ2-1; V gene: TRBV19; CDR3 protein: CASSIFAGKVDEQFF; CDR3 DNA: TGTGCCAGTAGTATATTCGCGGGGAAGGTCGATGAGCAGTTCTTC
clone size: .; D gene: .; J gene: TRBJ2-7; V gene: TRBV5-1; CDR3 protein: CASSLGADSYEQYF; CDR3 DNA: TGCGCCAGCAGCTTGGGAGCCGACAGCTACGAGCAGTACTTC
clone size: .; D gene: .; J gene: TRBJ1-3; V gene: TRBV3-1/TRBV3-2; CDR3 protein: CASSRSDRSSGNTIYF; CDR3 DNA: TGTGCCAGCAGCCGGTCTGACCGGAGCTCTGGAAACACCATATATTTT
clone size: few; D gene: TRBD2; J gene: TRBJ2-1; V gene: TRBV18; CDR3 protein: CASSPLPGSGGGNEQFF; CDR3 DNA: TGTGCCAGCTCACCACTCCCCGGGAGCGGGGGTGGGAATGAGCAGTTCTTC
clone size: few; D gene: TRBD2; J gene: TRBJ2-2; V gene: TRBV7-3; CDR3 protein: CASSTMGLAGSGELFF; CDR3 DNA: TGTGCCAGCAGCACGATGGGACTAGCGGGGTCCGGGGAGCTGTTTTTT
clone size: .; D gene: TRBD2; J gene: TRBJ2-1; V gene: TRBV11-2; CDR3 protein: CASSLVGGSEQFF; CDR3 DNA: TGTGCCAGCAGCTTAGTCGGGGGGAGTGAGCAGTTCTTC
clone size: .; D gene: TRBD1; J gene: TRBJ1-1; V gene: TRBV11-2; CDR3 protein: CASRPEGQVAEAFF; CDR3 DNA: TGTGCCAGCAGACCCGAAGGACAGGTGGCTGAAGCTTTCTTT
clone size: .; D gene: .; J gene: TRBJ1-1; V gene: TRBV29-1; CDR3 protein: CSVETEGTEAFF; CDR3 DNA: TGCAGCGTTGAAACAGAAGGCACTGAAGCTTTCTTT
clone size: once; D gene: .; J gene: TRBJ1-5; V gene: TRBV7-3; CDR3 protein: CASSLTSDQPQHF; CDR3 DNA: TGTGCCAGCAGCTTAACATCTGATCAGCCCCAGCATTTT